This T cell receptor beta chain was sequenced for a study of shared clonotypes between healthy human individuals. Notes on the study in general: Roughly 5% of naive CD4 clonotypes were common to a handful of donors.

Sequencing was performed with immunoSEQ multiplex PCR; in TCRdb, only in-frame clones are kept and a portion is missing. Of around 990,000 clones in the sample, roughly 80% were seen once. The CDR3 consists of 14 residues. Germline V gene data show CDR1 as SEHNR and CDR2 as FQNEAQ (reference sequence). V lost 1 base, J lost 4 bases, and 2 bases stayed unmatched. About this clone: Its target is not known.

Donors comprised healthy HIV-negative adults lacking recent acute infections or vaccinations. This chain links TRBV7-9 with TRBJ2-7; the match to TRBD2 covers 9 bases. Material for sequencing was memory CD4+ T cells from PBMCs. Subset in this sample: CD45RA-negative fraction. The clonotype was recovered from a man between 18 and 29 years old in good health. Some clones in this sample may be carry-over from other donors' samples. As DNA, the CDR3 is TGTGCCAGCAGCTTAGTAAGCGGGAGGTACGAGCAGTACTTC. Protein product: CASSLVSGRYEQYF.